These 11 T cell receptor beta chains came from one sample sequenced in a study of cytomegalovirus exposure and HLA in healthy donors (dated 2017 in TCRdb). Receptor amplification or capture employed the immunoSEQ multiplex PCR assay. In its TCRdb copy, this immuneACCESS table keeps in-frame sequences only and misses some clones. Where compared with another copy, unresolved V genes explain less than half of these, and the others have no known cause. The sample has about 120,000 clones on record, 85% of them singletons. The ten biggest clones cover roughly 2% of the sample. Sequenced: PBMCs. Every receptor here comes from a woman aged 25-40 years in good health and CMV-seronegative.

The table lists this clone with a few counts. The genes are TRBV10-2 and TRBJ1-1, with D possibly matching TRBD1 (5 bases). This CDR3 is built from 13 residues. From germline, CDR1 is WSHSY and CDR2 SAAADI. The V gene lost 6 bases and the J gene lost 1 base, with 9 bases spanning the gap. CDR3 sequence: CASSLQANTEAFF. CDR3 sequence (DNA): TGCGCCAGCAGCTTACAGGCGAACACTGAAGCTTTCTTT.

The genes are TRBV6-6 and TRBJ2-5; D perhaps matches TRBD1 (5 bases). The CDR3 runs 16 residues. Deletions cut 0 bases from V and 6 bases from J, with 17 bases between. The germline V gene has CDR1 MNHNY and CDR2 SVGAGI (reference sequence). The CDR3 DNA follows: TGTGCCAGCAGTTACTCGCCACAGGTCCCTTCGCAGACCCAGTACTTC. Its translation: CASSYSPQVPSQTQYF.

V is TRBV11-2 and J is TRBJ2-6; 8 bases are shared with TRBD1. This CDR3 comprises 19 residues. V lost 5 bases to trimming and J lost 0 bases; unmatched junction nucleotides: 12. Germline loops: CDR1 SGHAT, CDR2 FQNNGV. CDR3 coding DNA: TGTGCCAGCAGCAAATGGCCGGGACAGGCTTTCTCTGGGGCCAACGTCCTGACTTTC. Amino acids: CASSKWPGQAFSGANVLTF.

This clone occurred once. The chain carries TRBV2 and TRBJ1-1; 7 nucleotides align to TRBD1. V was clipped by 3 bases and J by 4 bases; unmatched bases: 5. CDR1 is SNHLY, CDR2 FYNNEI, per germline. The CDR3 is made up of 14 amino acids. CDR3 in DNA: TGTGCCAGCAGTGATAACCAGGGGGTCACTGAAGCTTTCTTT. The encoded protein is CASSDNQGVTEAFF.

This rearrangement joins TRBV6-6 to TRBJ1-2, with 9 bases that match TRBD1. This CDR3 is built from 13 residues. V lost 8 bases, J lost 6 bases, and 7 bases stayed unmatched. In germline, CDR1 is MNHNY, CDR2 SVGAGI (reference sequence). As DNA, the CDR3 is TGTGCCAGCTCCGACAGGGGGATCGATGGCTACACCTTC. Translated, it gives CASSDRGIDGYTF.

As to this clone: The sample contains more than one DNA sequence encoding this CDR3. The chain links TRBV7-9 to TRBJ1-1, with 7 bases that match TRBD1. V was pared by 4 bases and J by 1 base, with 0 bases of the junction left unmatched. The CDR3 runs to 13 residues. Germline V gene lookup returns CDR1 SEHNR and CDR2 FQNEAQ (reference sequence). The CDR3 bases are TGTGCCAGCAGCTCAGGGGGGAACACTGAAGCTTTCTTT. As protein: CASSSGGNTEAFF.

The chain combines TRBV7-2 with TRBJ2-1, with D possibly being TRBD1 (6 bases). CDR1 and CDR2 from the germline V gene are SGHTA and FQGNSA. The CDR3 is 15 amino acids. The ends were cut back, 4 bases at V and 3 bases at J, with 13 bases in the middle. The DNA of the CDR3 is TGTGCCAGCAGCTCTCAACAGGGCTACTACAATGAGCAGTTCTTC. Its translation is CASSSQQGYYNEQFF.

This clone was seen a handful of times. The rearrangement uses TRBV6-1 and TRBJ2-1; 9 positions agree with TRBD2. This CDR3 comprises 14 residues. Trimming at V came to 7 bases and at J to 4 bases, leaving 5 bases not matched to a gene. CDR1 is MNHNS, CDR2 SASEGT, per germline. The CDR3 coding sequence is TGTGCCAGCAACCCGGGACTAGCTTACAATGAGCAGTTCTTC. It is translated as CASNPGLAYNEQFF.

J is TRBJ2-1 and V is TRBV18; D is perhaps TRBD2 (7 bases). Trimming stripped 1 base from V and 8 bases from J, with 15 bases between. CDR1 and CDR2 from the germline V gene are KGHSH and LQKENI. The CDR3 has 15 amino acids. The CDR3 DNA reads TGTGCCAGCTCACCACAAGGGGGGGCCATCTATGAGCAGTTCTTC. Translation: CASSPQGGAIYEQFF.

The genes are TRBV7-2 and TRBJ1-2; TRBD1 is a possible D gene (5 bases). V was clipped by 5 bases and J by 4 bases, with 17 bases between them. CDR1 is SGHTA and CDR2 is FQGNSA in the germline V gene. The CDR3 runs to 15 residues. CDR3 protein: CASSPLGGGTYGYTF. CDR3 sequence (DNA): TGTGCCAGCAGCCCTCTTGGGGGGGGGACCTATGGCTACACCTTC.

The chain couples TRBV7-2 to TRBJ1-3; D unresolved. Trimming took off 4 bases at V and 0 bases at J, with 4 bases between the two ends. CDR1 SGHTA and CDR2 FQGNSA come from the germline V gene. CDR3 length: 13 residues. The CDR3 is CASSSHSGNTIYF. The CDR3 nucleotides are TGTGCCAGCAGCTCCCACTCTGGAAACACCATATATTTT.